The 21 T cell receptor beta chains given below trace back to one sample, sequenced in a study of T cell repertoires in cytomegalovirus infection. TCRdb called the reads again in MiXCR, with one record for every CDR3 protein. The profile covers some 200,000 distinct CDR3 sequences, with more than 9% appearing a single time and roughly 5% taken by the ten largest. Source material: PBMCs. Every receptor here comes from a human donor in good health (CMV status not recorded). Some clones in this sample may be carry-over from other donors' samples.

This clonotype was counted at least ten times. This sequence joins TRBV20-1 and TRBJ2-3, with a tentative D call TRBD2 (5 bases). Germline loops: CDR1 DFQATT, CDR2 SNEGSKA (reference sequence). V lost 7 bases and J lost 0, with 11 bases in between. CDR3 length: 13 residues. CDR3 residues: CSVDSSSTDTQYF. CDR3 coding DNA: TGCAGTGTGGACTCTTCAAGCACAGATACGCAGTATTTT.

Ten or more counts support this clonotype. The chain uses TRBV7-2 and TRBJ2-7, with D possibly being TRBD2 (5 bases). V was trimmed by 6 bases and J by 2 bases, leaving 11 bases between them. Germline V gene lookup returns CDR1 SGHTA and CDR2 FQGNSA. This CDR3 spans 13 amino acids. The CDR3 nucleotides are TGTGCCAGCAGTCGTCCCGGGGCCTACGAGCAGTACTTC. Translation: CASSRPGAYEQYF.

The DNA for the CDR3 is TGTGCCAGCAGCCATCTTGGGGAGCCCCAGCATTTT. Its translation: CASSHLGEPQHF. V is TRBV28 and J is TRBJ1-5; D is uncertain. CDR1 is MDHEN, CDR2 SYDVKM, per germline. V was cut by 6 bases and J by 8 bases, with 11 bases left in between. CDR3 length: 12 amino acids.

The V gene is TRBV5-4, the J gene TRBJ1-1, with TRBD1 matching over 7 bases. The CDR3 sequence is 14 residues long. Germline assignment: CDR1 SGHNT and CDR2 YYREEE (reference sequence). J was trimmed by 11 bases and V by 0 bases; bases with no gene match: 10. This CDR3 is CASSLGQGSDSAFF. The CDR3 bases are TGTGCCAGCAGCTTGGGACAGGGATCTGATTCGGCTTTCTTT.

This clonotype occurred many times. One junction end does not reproduce the germline sequence, and a read error may be involved. V is TRBV6-1 and J is TRBJ2-3; 7 bases align to TRBD1. CDR3 length: 14 residues. Germline assignment: CDR1 MNHNS and CDR2 SASEGT. CDR3 sequence (DNA): TGTGCCAGCGAGGGGGCAACCCACACAGATGCGCAGTATTTT. It encodes CASEGATHTDAQYF.

There are many counts of this clonotype. V gene TRBV2 combines with J gene TRBJ1-2, with D hard to call. The germline CDR1 and CDR2 sequences are SNHLY and FYNNEI. V dropped 4 bases and J dropped 7 bases, with 10 bases sitting between them. This CDR3 is 12 amino acids long. The DNA for the CDR3 is TGTGCCAGCAGTGCTCGGGATCCTGGCTACACCTTC. This translates into CASSARDPGYTF. Variable domain in full (rest from reference TRBV2 and TRBJ1-2): EPEVTQTPSHQVTQMGQEVILRCVPISNHLYFYWYRQILGQKVEFLVSFYNNEISEKSEIFDDQFSVERPDGSNFTLKIRSTKLEDSAMYFCASSARDPGYTFGSGTRLTVV.

This clonotype was detected many times. The chain links TRBV7-3 to TRBJ2-3; 10 bases are a match to TRBD2. The CDR3 spans 17 residues. The germline V gene has CDR1 SGHTA and CDR2 FQGTGA. The junction had 11 bases not matched to a gene; V was cut back by 8 bases and J by 0 bases. The CDR3 nucleotides read TGTGCCAGCGAGGAGGGACTAGCGATACCAAGCACAGATACGCAGTATTTT. Translation gives CASEEGLAIPSTDTQYF. The full variable domain, its missing parts supplied by reference TRBV7-3 and TRBJ2-3, is GAGVSQTPSNKVTEKGKYVELRCDPISGHTALYWYRQSLGQGPEFLIYFQGTGAADDSGLPNDRFFAVRPEGSVSTLKIQRTERGDSAVYLCASEEGLAIPSTDTQYFGPGTRLTVL.

This clonotype showed up many times. The chain carries TRBV7-2 and TRBJ1-1; possibly TRBD1 for D (6 bases). This CDR3 has 15 residues. V lost 4 bases to trimming and J lost 6 bases, with 18 bases between them. Germline values: CDR1 SGHTA, CDR2 FQGNSA. The CDR3, as DNA: TGTGCCAGCAGCTCTCCCGAAACAGGGTTCGCTGAAGCTTTCTTT. Its protein is CASSSPETGFAEAFF. The entire variable domain, with the rest obtained from reference TRBV7-2 and TRBJ1-1, is as follows: GAGVSQSPSNKVTEKGKDVELRCDPISGHTALYWYRQSLGQGLEFLIYFQGNSAPDKSGLPSDRFSAERTGGSVSTLTIQRTQQEDSAVYLCASSSPETGFAEAFFGQGTRLTVV.

This clonotype was counted many times. J is TRBJ2-3 and V is TRBV2, with 9 bases fitting TRBD2. V shed 6 bases and J 7 bases; nucleotides not matched to a gene: 11. The CDR3 loop spans 15 amino acids. Germline CDR1 is SNHLY and CDR2 is FYNNEI. Written as DNA, the CDR3 is TGTGCCAGCAGATCGGAGACTAGCGGCGACCATACGCAGTATTTT. Its translation: CASRSETSGDHTQYF.

This clonotype was observed many times. The CDR3 bases are TGTGCCAGCAGCAATAGGCTGGAAGGTACGCAGTATTTT. Amino acids: CASSNRLEGTQYF. The chain is built from TRBV7-2 and TRBJ2-3; D ambiguous. CDR1 is SGHTA, CDR2 FQGNSA, per germline. The CDR3 sequence is 13 residues long. Trimming left V 5 bases short and J 8 bases short, with 14 bases between.

The rearrangement uses TRBV18 and TRBJ1-1, with a tentative D call TRBD1 (6 bases). V gave up 4 bases and J gave up 6 bases, with 15 bases separating them. This CDR3 has 14 amino acids. Germline CDR1 is KGHSH and CDR2 is LQKENI. The CDR3 sequence: CASSQNREDAEAFF. In DNA, the CDR3 is TGTGCCAGCTCACAGAACAGGGAGGATGCTGAAGCTTTCTTT.

This rearrangement joins TRBV20-1 to TRBJ2-7; D is perhaps TRBD1 (5 bases). Germline assignment: CDR1 DFQATT and CDR2 SNEGSKA (reference sequence). V was trimmed by 0 bases and J by 0 bases, leaving 12 bases between them. The CDR3 is 15 residues long. As DNA, the CDR3 is TGCAGTGCTAGAGATTCCAGGGTTTCCTCCTACGAGCAGTACTTC. It specifies CSARDSRVSSYEQYF.

This clonotype was seen a handful of times. The chain uses TRBV28 and TRBJ1-5, with D possibly matching TRBD1 (6 bases). Germline-derived CDR1 and CDR2 are MDHEN and SYDVKM. The CDR3 totals 12 residues. V lost 7 bases to trimming and J lost 6 bases, with 10 bases between them. The CDR3 reads CASTPGVQPQHF. The CDR3 coding sequence is TGTGCCAGCACCCCAGGGGTTCAGCCCCAGCATTTT.

In nucleotides, the CDR3 is TGTGCCAGCAGCGTCTTAGCGAGTAGGGCCTACAATGAGCAGTTCTTC. Translated, it gives CASSVLASRAYNEQFF. The genes are TRBV9 and TRBJ2-1; D perhaps matches TRBD2 (5 bases). V gave up 2 bases and J gave up 2 bases, with 14 bases separating them. The CDR3 is made up of 16 amino acids. Germline V gives CDR1 SGDLS, CDR2 YYNGEE.

This clonotype was seen many times. This chain joins TRBV20-1 and TRBJ1-5; no clear D gene. Germline assignment: CDR1 DFQATT and CDR2 SNEGSKA (reference sequence). Trimming removed 2 bases from V and 5 bases from J, with 13 bases in between. The CDR3 consists of 14 residues. The CDR3 DNA follows: TGCAGTGCTAGACAGGCTGGGTTTTATCAGCCCCAGCATTTT. The encoded protein is CSARQAGFYQPQHF.

This clonotype appeared many times. This chain connects TRBV7-2 to TRBJ2-5; D not resolved. Trimming removed 2 bases at V and 3 bases at J, with 16 bases between. The CDR3 loop spans 16 amino acids. The germline gives CDR1 SGHTA, CDR2 FQGNSA. The CDR3 loop reads CASSLTLWAGEETQYF. The CDR3 DNA is TGTGCCAGCAGCTTAACTCTCTGGGCCGGAGAAGAGACCCAGTACTTC.

This clonotype was counted ten times or more. CDR3 loop: CASSRPGTGGYGYTF. CDR3 DNA: TGTGCCAGCAGCCGGCCCGGGACAGGGGGCTATGGCTACACCTTC. The chain couples TRBV14 to TRBJ1-2; 11 bases fit TRBD1. CDR1 is SGHDN, CDR2 FVKESK, per germline. Trimming removed 4 bases from V and 4 bases from J; junction bases left unmatched: 5. CDR3 size: 15 residues. The full variable domain, in which reference TRBV14 and TRBJ1-2 provide the parts outside the CDR3, is EAGVTQFPSHSVIEKGQTVTLRCDPISGHDNLYWYRRVMGKEIKFLLHFVKESKQDESGMPNNRFLAERTGGTYSTLKVQPAELEDSGVYFCASSRPGTGGYGYTFGSGTRLTVV.

The gene calls are TRBV19 and TRBJ1-1, with 7 bases identical to TRBD1. V lost 5 bases, J lost 5 bases, and 11 bases stayed unmatched. Germline CDR1 and CDR2: LNHDA and SQIVND (reference sequence). This CDR3 spans 15 amino acids. CDR3 sequence reads: CASSPDRVGRTEAFF. DNA of the CDR3: TGTGCCAGTAGTCCCGACAGGGTGGGGAGGACTGAAGCTTTCTTT.

This clonotype was seen ten or more times. This rearrangement joins TRBV28 to TRBJ2-1; the D is unclear. The CDR3 length is 13 residues. V dropped 6 bases and J dropped 7 bases, with 13 bases sitting between them. Germline CDR1 reads MDHEN; CDR2 reads SYDVKM. Here the CDR3 DNA reads TGTGCCAGCAGCCCGGGTTTTGAGAATGAGCAGTTCTTC. Its protein product is CASSPGFENEQFF.

The chain carries TRBV7-9 and TRBJ2-2; D perhaps matches TRBD2 (6 bases). Trimming took off 5 bases at V and 6 bases at J, with 13 bases between the two ends. Germline loops: CDR1 SEHNR, CDR2 FQNEAQ (reference sequence). This CDR3 comprises 14 residues. The CDR3 DNA is TGTGCCAGCAGCCCCGGGAGCCTGTCCGGGGAGCTGTTTTTT. This encodes CASSPGSLSGELFF.

This clonotype was picked up many times. The chain carries TRBV14 and TRBJ2-2; 9 bases match TRBD2. The germline V gene has CDR1 SGHDN and CDR2 FVKESK. The CDR3 loop spans 16 amino acids. Trimming removed 6 bases from V and 4 bases from J; junction bases left unmatched: 9. CDR3 residues: CASSPTTSGTTGELFF. The CDR3 DNA sequence: TGTGCCAGCAGTCCGACGACTAGCGGAACCACCGGGGAGCTGTTTTTT.